This T cell receptor beta chain was sequenced during a study of cytomegalovirus exposure and HLA in healthy donors. The primer mix had 60 Vbeta and 13 Jbeta primers. In the source study's methods: Roughly 11 million of the roughly 77 million unique TCR beta chains counted in a later analysis were shared. Clones were sequenced by immunoSEQ multiplex PCR, and TCRdb holds only the in-frame ones, with some missing. V and J calls and clone size follow that table, whereas D and trimming were derived from the DNA. The repertoire consists of about 160,000 clones, with approximately 80% occurring once and the leading ten covering 2% to 2.5%. The sequencing sample was made of PBMCs. This sequence was found in a man aged 50 or older in good health and CMV-seropositive.

Here the CDR3 reads CASSPQTSGTDTQYF. The CDR3 nucleotides read TGTGCCAGCTCACCTCAGACTAGCGGTACAGATACGCAGTATTTT. The rearrangement links TRBV18 to TRBJ2-3; 9 bases match TRBD2. V shed 3 bases and J 3 bases; nucleotides not matched to a gene: 4. This CDR3 has 15 residues. Germline lookup yields CDR1 KGHSH and CDR2 LQKENI. The full variable domain, completed using reference TRBV18 and TRBJ2-3, is NAGVMQNPRHLVRRRGQEARLRCSPMKGHSHVYWYRQLPEEGLKFMVYLQKENIIDESGMPKERFSAEFPKEGPSILRIQQVVRGDSAAYFCASSPQTSGTDTQYFGPGTRLTVL.